This T cell receptor beta chain was captured in a study of regulatory T cells in long-lasting Graves disease. The V and J ends lost 7 bases and 0 bases respectively, with 20 bases between them. CDR1 is DFQATT and CDR2 is SNEGSKA in the germline V gene (reference sequence). This CDR3 is built from 16 residues. Specified time point: persistent/refractory GD, antithyroid drugs over 5 years with positive TRAb. From RNA extracted from PBMCs, the TCR library was made. Comments on this clonotype: Its target is not known.

TCR beta libraries were built with iRepertoire HTBI primers and Arm-PCR of CDR3 regions. TCRdb called the multiplex PCR reads again in MiXCR, with one record for every CDR3 protein. The sample lists around 400,000 distinct CDR3 sequences, around 20% occurring once. Findings and limits, study-wide: The persistent group shared 3,000 or so public clonotypes, more than the approximately 930 shared by new patients. Persistent disease was associated with favored TRBV28 usage and with favored use of TRBJ1-2 and TRBJ2-5.

The TCR comes from a female donor with Graves disease. The V and J genes are TRBV20-1 and TRBJ2-3, with D perhaps matching TRBD1 (5 bases). Sample: peripheral blood mononuclear cells (PBMCs), taken when the disease was refractory, from a patient treated with antithyroid drugs. DNA of the CDR3: TGCAGTGTCTCGACAGATGCCATTTCAAGCACAGATACGCAGTATTTT. Its translation is CSVSTDAISSTDTQYF.